A selection of T cell receptor beta chains follows, all from one sample in a study of blood T cell repertoires in COVID-19. Here immunoSEQ multiplex PCR was the method, and the copy in TCRdb shows in-frame clones only, minus some. The sample contains some 240,000 clones, around 83% of which appear only once. What was sequenced was peripheral blood. Receptors were obtained from a woman of 80 years or more with acute or convalescent COVID-19. Each CDR3 is given with its conserved first and last residue. The order of the fields is clone size, V gene, D gene, J gene, CDR3 DNA, CDR3 protein. The D gene is left open where the match is weak. A clone size is listed for some rows: how often the clone was seen (once, few, many), or a class if it is expanded.

>-|TRBV29-1|-|TRBJ1-3
TGCAGCGTTTTTCAGGGGTACACCATATATTTT
CSVFQGYTIYF
>few|TRBV2|-|TRBJ2-7
TGTGCCAGCAGCCTGTACTACGAGCAGTACTTC
CASSLYYEQYF
>once|TRBV13|TRBD1|TRBJ1-1
TGTGCCAGCAGCCCGGGGACAGGGGTCGGGGCTGAAGCTTTCTTT
CASSPGTGVGAEAFF
>-|TRBV3-1/TRBV3-2|TRBD2|TRBJ2-1
TGTGCCAGCAGCCCTGGGACCGGCGGGGGGGCCTACAATGAGCAGTTCTTC
CASSPGTGGGAYNEQFF
>-|TRBV15|TRBD2|TRBJ2-3
TGTGCCACCAGCAGAGATGATAGCGGGGGGACAGATACGCAGTATTTT
CATSRDDSGGTDTQYF
>-|TRBV5-1|-|TRBJ2-7
TGCGCCAGCAGCTCCGGGACACCCGGTGGGCCCTACGAGCAGTACTTC
CASSSGTPGGPYEQYF
>-|TRBV7-9|TRBD1|TRBJ1-4
TGTGCCAGCAGCCTACAGGGGGCAGGGGAAAAACTGTTTTTT
CASSLQGAGEKLFF
>many|TRBV4-1|TRBD1|TRBJ2-7
TGCGCCAGCAGCCAAGGCTCAGGGGGCTACGAGCAGTACTTC
CASSQGSGGYEQYF
>-|TRBV20-1|-|TRBJ1-3
TGCAGTGCTAGTTTCCCCGTCTCTGGAAACACCATATATTTT
CSASFPVSGNTIYF
>-|TRBV18|-|TRBJ1-3
TGTGCCAGCTCACCAACAGGGATCTCTGGAAACACCATATATTTT
CASSPTGISGNTIYF
>-|TRBV28|-|TRBJ1-2
TGTGCCAGCAGTTTAGGGACCGGGGGGGGCTACACCTTC
CASSLGTGGGYTF
>-|TRBV5-4|-|TRBJ1-4
TGTGCCAGCAGCTTGCAGGGAACTAATGAAAAACTGTTTTTT
CASSLQGTNEKLFF
>once|TRBV7-3|TRBD2|TRBJ2-5
TGTGCCAGCAGCTCTAGCGGGGGGAGGCAAGAGACCCAGTACTTC
CASSSSGGRQETQYF
>-|TRBV7-9|-|TRBJ2-7
TGTGCCAGCAGCCTCACCTCAAACACCGAGCAGTACTTC
CASSLTSNTEQYF
>-|TRBV10-3|TRBD1|TRBJ2-5
TGTGCCATCAGCCAGACAGGGGAAGAGACCCAGTACTTC
CAISQTGEETQYF
>-|TRBV2|-|TRBJ2-7
TGTGCCGGACGGGCGGGCTTAAACTACTACGAGCAGTACTTC
CAGRAGLNYYEQYF
>-|TRBV28|-|TRBJ1-6
TGTGCCAGCAGTTCACAGGGACCCTATAATTCACCCCTCCACTTT
CASSSQGPYNSPLHF
>-|TRBV27|-|TRBJ1-6
TGTGCCAGCGCAGAAGGGGATAATTCACCCCTCCACTTT
CASAEGDNSPLHF
>-|TRBV29-1|TRBD1|TRBJ2-1
TGCAGCGTTGATCGACAGGGGGCTGTTGAGCAGTTCTTC
CSVDRQGAVEQFF
>-|TRBV29-1|TRBD1|TRBJ1-1
TGCAGCGTTGAGGACAGGGATGAAGCTTTCTTT
CSVEDRDEAFF
>-|TRBV12-5|TRBD1|TRBJ2-5
TGTGCTTCAGGGGCAGGACAGGGCTTGGCCCAGTACTTC
CASGAGQGLAQYF
>-|TRBV5-8|-|TRBJ1-3
TGTGCCAGCAGCCAGAGGAATTCTGGAAACACCATATATTTT
CASSQRNSGNTIYF
>-|TRBV27|-|TRBJ1-1
TGTGCCAGCAGTTTAAGAGGTCTTGCTACGTCTGAAGCTTTCTTT
CASSLRGLATSEAFF
>-|TRBV6-6|TRBD1|TRBJ1-2
TGTGCCAGCAGTCTGACTCAGGGGGCGGTGAGTGGCTACACCTTC
CASSLTQGAVSGYTF
>once|TRBV18|TRBD1|TRBJ1-1
TGTGCCAGCTCAACCCGGGACAGGGGGAACACTGAAGCTTTCTTT
CASSTRDRGNTEAFF
>-|TRBV5-1|TRBD1|TRBJ2-3
TGCGCCAGCAGCTCGGGACAGGGGGGCACAGATACGCAGTATTTT
CASSSGQGGTDTQYF
>-|TRBV10-1|-|TRBJ1-4
TGCGCCAGCAGTGACCCCCCAGAGGAGGCGAAACTGTTTTTT
CASSDPPEEAKLFF
>-|TRBV28|-|TRBJ2-1
TGTGCCAGCAGTTCGACAGTGTCGTCCTACAATGAGCAGTTCTTC
CASSSTVSSYNEQFF
>-|TRBV2|TRBD1|TRBJ1-2
TGTGCCAGCAGTCCACAGGGGGGACGGGATGGCTACACCTTC
CASSPQGGRDGYTF
>-|TRBV5-4|TRBD1|TRBJ2-7
TGTGCCAGCAGCCCAAGAGGAGGGACAGGGCAGGACGAGCAGTACTTC
CASSPRGGTGQDEQYF
>-|TRBV6-1|-|TRBJ2-2
TGTGCCAGCAGTGAAGCGAGGGGGCCAGGGGGGACCGGGGAGCTGTTTTTT
CASSEARGPGGTGELFF
>-|TRBV6-5|TRBD1|TRBJ1-2
TGTGCCAGCAGTTACCGGGACAGGGGTTACAGCTACACCTTC
CASSYRDRGYSYTF
>-|TRBV3-1/TRBV3-2|-|TRBJ2-5
TGTGCCAGCAGCCAAGAGTCTAGAGAGACCCAGTACTTC
CASSQESRETQYF
>once|TRBV5-1|TRBD1|TRBJ2-7
TGCGCCAGCAGCCCGGGACAGGTCCACCACGAGCAGTACTTC
CASSPGQVHHEQYF
>once|TRBV5-4|-|TRBJ1-4
TGTGCCAGCAGCTCATCGCGAGCAACTAATGAAAAACTGTTTTTT
CASSSSRATNEKLFF
>few|TRBV6-5|-|TRBJ1-6
TGTGCCAGCAGTTATAACAGTCTTAATTCACCCCTCCACTTT
CASSYNSLNSPLHF
>-|TRBV16|-|TRBJ1-1
TGTGCCAGCAGCCAATCGGTTGGCACACCCGTCTGGAACACTGAAGCTTTCTTT
CASSQSVGTPVWNTEAFF
>-|TRBV5-1|-|TRBJ2-1
TGCGCCAGCAGATCGGGACAAGGGGACAATGAGCAGTTCTTC
CASRSGQGDNEQFF
>-|TRBV3-1/TRBV3-2|-|TRBJ1-5
TGTGCCAGCAGCCAAGATAGCAGGGGCGGTCAGCCCCAGCATTTT
CASSQDSRGGQPQHF
>-|TRBV2|-|TRBJ2-7
TGTGCCAGCAGCCCACAGATGATTTACGAGCAGTACTTC
CASSPQMIYEQYF
>-|TRBV28|-|TRBJ1-1
TGTGCCAGCAGTTTATTACAGGGATTGGGTGAAGCTTTCTTT
CASSLLQGLGEAFF
>-|TRBV30|-|TRBJ1-2
TGTGCCTACACAGGGTTAGGCTATGGCTACACCTTC
CAYTGLGYGYTF
>-|TRBV7-9|TRBD1|TRBJ2-5
TGTGCCAGCAGCTTCCGAGGGGCACACAGGGGGACGCAAGAGACCCAGTACTTC
CASSFRGAHRGTQETQYF
>-|TRBV19|TRBD1|TRBJ1-4
TGTGCCAGTAGTCTCACGGCGGGACAGGGTAATGAAAAACTGTTTTTT
CASSLTAGQGNEKLFF
>few|TRBV5-1|-|TRBJ2-7
TGCGCCAGCAGCGAATTGACAGATCCCTACGAGCAGTACTTC
CASSELTDPYEQYF
>-|TRBV5-1|-|TRBJ2-1
TGCGCCAGCAGCTTGTTGCGGGGAGGATGGAATGAGCAGTTCTTC
CASSLLRGGWNEQFF
>few|TRBV19|-|TRBJ1-5
TGTGCCAGTAGTATGCGGGATAATCAGCCCCAGCATTTT
CASSMRDNQPQHF
>-|TRBV18|-|TRBJ2-5
TGTGCCAGCTCAGCTTTCCCGGGAACACGGGAGACCCAGTACTTC
CASSAFPGTRETQYF
>-|TRBV28|TRBD1|TRBJ2-7
TGTGCCAGCAGCCCAGGGGGATCCAACTACGAGCAGTACTTC
CASSPGGSNYEQYF
>once|TRBV11-2|TRBD1|TRBJ2-1
TGTGCCAGCAGCTTTCGACAGGGGGTCAGTGAGCAGTTCTTC
CASSFRQGVSEQFF
>-|TRBV6-1|-|TRBJ1-2
TGTGCCAGCAGTGAAGCAGGAGGGGCGGAGGGCTACACCTTC
CASSEAGGAEGYTF
>-|TRBV28|TRBD2|TRBJ2-1
TGTGCCAGCAGATCACCCCGCGGGGGGGTATATGAGCAGTTCTTC
CASRSPRGGVYEQFF
>-|TRBV30|TRBD2|TRBJ2-2
TGTGCCTGCCTACGCGGACTAGCGGGGAGGACCGGGGAGCTGTTTTTT
CACLRGLAGRTGELFF
>-|TRBV6-9|-|TRBJ1-5
TGTGCCACTACCCCCCCCGTCGGGGGGCCGGGTCAGCCCCAGCATTTT
CATTPPVGGPGQPQHF
>-|TRBV18|TRBD1|TRBJ1-2
TGTGCCAGCTTGCCGGGACAGAACTATGGCTACACCTTC
CASLPGQNYGYTF
>-|TRBV28|TRBD1|TRBJ1-5
TGTGCCAGCAGTCGGGACAGGGGGAATCAGCCCCAGCATTTT
CASSRDRGNQPQHF
>-|TRBV7-8|-|TRBJ2-7
TGTGCCAGCAGCTCGCCAGGACAGCCTTACGAGCAGTACTTC
CASSSPGQPYEQYF
>-|TRBV27|-|TRBJ2-7
TGTGCCAGCAGTTTTTCAGGGGGGACCTACGAGCAGTACTTC
CASSFSGGTYEQYF
>-|TRBV11-1|TRBD1|TRBJ2-5
TGTGCCAGCAGCCTGGGACAGGGAAAGGAAGAGACCCAGTACTTC
CASSLGQGKEETQYF
>-|TRBV30|TRBD1|TRBJ1-5
TGTGCCTGGAGTCGGGCCCGGGACAGCGCCCTTAATCAGCCCCAGCATTTT
CAWSRARDSALNQPQHF